Below, 19 T cell receptor beta chains from the same sample are listed, as sequenced in a study of T-cell memory formation after mild COVID-19 (dated by TCRdb to the early 2020s). Libraries were built with 5' RACE. Sequencing was carried out with an Illumina NovaSeq 6000. The public reads were reanalyzed by TCRdb: fastp trimming at Q25, MiXCR alignment, in-frame beta chains only. Entries that share a CDR3 protein sequence are merged under the most common genes and DNA. The sample table shows more than 250,000 distinct CDR3 sequences, and under 20% are seen once. Clones ranked in the top ten supply less than 30% of the sample. Material: PBMCs or a T cell subset sorted from them (not recorded which). These receptors were collected from a young man who had mild COVID-19 (a few samples of this study predate the infection). The sample titles of this study are shuffled in the database, so cell type and time point are left out; the donor was told from shared clones.

This clonotype was counted a few times. The chain carries TRBV4-1 and TRBJ2-3; a possible D gene is TRBD1 (5 bases). The CDR3 has 14 amino acids. With 2 bases removed from V and 1 base from J, the gap between germline ends came to 7 bases. The germline V gene encodes CDR1 MGHRA and CDR2 YSYEKL. CDR3 loop: CASSQFRGTDTQYF. The CDR3 region has the DNA TGCGCCAGCAGCCAATTCAGGGGCACAGATACGCAGTATTTT.

This clonotype was seen a handful of times. This rearrangement joins TRBV7-9 to TRBJ1-2; possible D gene TRBD1, 5 bases. Germline loops: CDR1 SEHNR, CDR2 FQNEAQ (reference sequence). Trimming took off 5 bases at V and 14 bases at J, with 12 bases between the two ends. CDR3 length: 10 amino acids. The DNA for the CDR3 is TGTGCCAGCAGCCAGGGAGGCCTTACCTTC. It yields the protein CASSQGGLTF.

The chain combines TRBV7-9 with TRBJ2-4, with a tentative D call TRBD1 (5 bases). The ends were cut back, 2 bases at V and 5 bases at J, with 10 bases in the middle. Germline lookup yields CDR1 SEHNR and CDR2 FQNEAQ (reference sequence). The CDR3 spans 14 residues. The CDR3 is CASSLLTGQNIQYF. The CDR3 nucleotides read TGTGCCAGCAGCTTACTTACAGGTCAAAACATTCAGTACTTC.

This chain uses TRBV12-3 or TRBV12-4 with TRBJ2-3; D tentatively fits TRBD1 or TRBD2 (5 bases each). This CDR3 is built from 15 residues. V lost 10 bases and J 0 bases, leaving 17 bases between the germline ends. The CDR3 protein is CATRTGTPSTDTQYF. CDR3 DNA: TGTGCCACCAGAACCGGGACCCCTAGCACAGATACGCAGTATTTT.

This rearrangement joins TRBV4-3 to TRBJ2-7, with 7 positions matching TRBD1. Per the germline V gene, CDR1 is LGHNA and CDR2 is YSLEER. V lost 3 bases, J lost 0 bases, and 5 bases stayed unmatched. The CDR3 totals 15 residues. The DNA for the CDR3 is TGCGCCAGCAGCCAGCAGACAGGGCGCTCCTACGAGCAGTACTTC. Translated, it gives CASSQQTGRSYEQYF.

This chain uses TRBV27 with TRBJ2-4, with D uncertain. This CDR3 has 14 amino acids. CDR1 and CDR2 from the germline V gene are MNHEY and SMNVEV (reference sequence). V lost 6 bases, J lost 2 bases, and 11 bases lay in between. CDR3 protein: CASSTWGTKNIQYF. The DNA for the CDR3 is TGTGCCAGCAGCACATGGGGAACCAAAAACATTCAGTACTTC.

This clonotype was counted only a few times. The chain combines TRBV7-9 with TRBJ2-7, with TRBD1 as a possible D gene (6 bases). The CDR3 contains 15 residues. Deletions cut 3 bases from V and 12 bases from J, with 24 bases between. Germline V gives CDR1 SEHNR, CDR2 FQNEAQ (reference sequence). In DNA form, the CDR3 reads TGTGCCAGCAGCTTGGTGGGACAAAGAATTCCCCGTAGGTACTTC. Protein sequence: CASSLVGQRIPRRYF.

This clonotype was seen a handful of times. The rearrangement joins TRBV6-2 or TRBV6-3 to TRBJ2-7; the D is unclear. Trimming left V 5 bases short and J 3 bases short, with 17 bases between. Germline V gene sequence: CDR1 MNHEY, CDR2 SVGEGT. The length of the CDR3 is 15 residues. For the CDR3, the DNA is TGTGCCAGCAGTAGTGTGGCAGACGTCAGCTACGAGCAGTACTTC. This gives the protein CASSSVADVSYEQYF.

This clonotype was recorded many times. This chain uses TRBV4-3 with TRBJ2-7; D uncertain. The CDR3 runs to 16 residues. The germline CDR1 and CDR2 sequences are LGHNA and YSLEER. Trimming left V 3 bases short and J 0 bases short, with 15 bases between. This CDR3 reads CASSHHTRKGSYEQYF. CDR3 sequence (DNA): TGCGCCAGCAGCCATCATACTCGAAAGGGCTCCTACGAGCAGTACTTC.

This clonotype was found a few times. The CDR3 bases are TGTGCCAGCAGTTACACAGGGGATACGCAGTATTTT. The encoded protein is CASSYTGDTQYF. The V gene is TRBV6-6, the J gene TRBJ2-3, with D tentatively TRBD1 (6 bases). Looked up from germline, CDR1 is MNHNY and CDR2 is SVGAGI (reference sequence). V lost 2 bases and J 6 bases, leaving 6 bases between the germline ends. CDR3 length equals 12 residues.

The V and J genes are TRBV28 and TRBJ2-7; D not certain. The CDR3 contains 14 residues. Germline assignment: CDR1 MDHEN and CDR2 SYDVKM. V lost 8 bases, J lost 2 bases, and 16 bases lay in between. The CDR3 loop reads CASSRRSSTYEQYV. In DNA, the CDR3 is TGTGCCAGCTCCCGTAGGAGCTCTACCTACGAGCAGTACGTC.

Written as DNA, the CDR3 is TGCGCCAGCAGCCAAGGTCCAGGGGGGCCCGTAGAGACCCAGTACTTC. Translation gives CASSQGPGGPVETQYF. The chain couples TRBV4-1 to TRBJ2-5; tentative D call: TRBD1 (7 bases). V lost 1 base and J 4 bases, leaving 16 bases between the germline ends. Germline V gives CDR1 MGHRA, CDR2 YSYEKL. The CDR3 has 16 residues.

This clonotype was seen ten or more times. V gene TRBV29-1 combines with J gene TRBJ2-7; 7 nucleotides agree with TRBD1. Germline assignment: CDR1 SQVTM and CDR2 ANQGSEA. The CDR3 has 14 amino acids. Trimming cost V 4 bases and J 4 bases; bases outside gene matches: 10. CDR3 residues: CSVVWDSNKYEQYF. Here the CDR3 DNA reads TGCAGCGTTGTATGGGACAGTAATAAATACGAGCAGTACTTC.

This clonotype occurred a few times. The chain links TRBV20-1 to TRBJ2-3, with D perhaps assigned TRBD1 or TRBD2 (5 bases each). Germline loops: CDR1 DFQATT, CDR2 SNEGSKA (reference sequence). The CDR3 is 14 residues long. The V gene lost 5 bases and the J gene lost 5 bases, with 17 bases spanning the gap. Here the CDR3 DNA reads TGCAGTGCTCCGGGACGGGTGGGTGGAGATACGCAGTATTTT. Translated, it gives CSAPGRVGGDTQYF.

This clonotype was observed a handful of times. This chain links TRBV7-2 with TRBJ1-5; 8 nucleotides agree with TRBD1. This CDR3 spans 14 amino acids. After removal of 3 bases from V and 7 bases from J, the junction contained 5 bases not matched to a gene. Per the germline V gene, CDR1 is SGHTA and CDR2 is FQGNSA. As DNA, the CDR3 is TGTGCCAGCAGCTTGAACAGGGGGGAACAGCCCCAGCATTTT. Its translation is CASSLNRGEQPQHF.

The chain joins TRBV15 to TRBJ2-7; perhaps D is TRBD1 or TRBD2 (5 bases each). Germline-derived CDR1 and CDR2 are LNHNV and YYDKDF (reference sequence). Trimming took off 1 base at V and 2 bases at J, with 9 bases between the two ends. CDR3 length equals 14 residues. Here the CDR3 reads CATSRAPGPYEQYF. As DNA, the CDR3 is TGTGCCACCAGCAGAGCCCCGGGGCCCTACGAGCAGTACTTC.

This clonotype was observed a handful of times. This chain connects TRBV9 to TRBJ2-3, with D possibly being TRBD2 (7 bases). Trimming cost V 3 bases and J 4 bases, with 12 bases left between them. CDR3 length: 14 residues. Germline V CDR1 and CDR2: SGDLS, YYNGEE. The CDR3 nucleotides read TGTGCCAGCAGCGGAGGCGGGGGCTCAGATACGCAGTATTTT. Encoded protein: CASSGGGGSDTQYF.

This clonotype was detected only a few times. The DNA of the CDR3 is TGTGCCAGCAGTTTTGACACTTCCAACACTGAAGCTTTCTTT. It specifies CASSFDTSNTEAFF. The chain joins TRBV12-3 or TRBV12-4 to TRBJ1-1; D is undetermined. The CDR3 totals 14 residues. Trimming shortened V by 3 bases and J by 2 bases, and 10 bases separated the two germline ends.

The sample holds a few counts of this clonotype. V usage is TRBV3-1 and J usage is TRBJ2-3; 8 nucleotides match TRBD2. Trimming took 0 bases from V and 5 from J; bases not matched to a gene: 7. This CDR3 comprises 16 residues. The germline gives CDR1 LGHDT, CDR2 YNNKEL (reference sequence). The DNA for the CDR3 is TGTGCCAGCAGCCAAGACACCGGGACTAGGGGAGATACGCAGTATTTT. Translation: CASSQDTGTRGDTQYF.